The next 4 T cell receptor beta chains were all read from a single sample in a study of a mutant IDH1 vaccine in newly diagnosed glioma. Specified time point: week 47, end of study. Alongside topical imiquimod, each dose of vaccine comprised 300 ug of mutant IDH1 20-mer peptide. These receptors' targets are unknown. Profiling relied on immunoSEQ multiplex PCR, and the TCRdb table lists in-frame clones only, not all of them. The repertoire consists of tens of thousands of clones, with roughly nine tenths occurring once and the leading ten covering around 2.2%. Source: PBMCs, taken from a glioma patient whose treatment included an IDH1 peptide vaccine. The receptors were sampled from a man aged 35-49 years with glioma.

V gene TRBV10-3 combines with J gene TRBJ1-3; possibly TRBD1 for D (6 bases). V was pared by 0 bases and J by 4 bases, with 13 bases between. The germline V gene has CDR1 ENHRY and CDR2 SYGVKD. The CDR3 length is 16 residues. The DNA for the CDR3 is TGTGCCATCAGTGAGTCGTCGGGGGCAGGGGGAAACACCATATATTTT. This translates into CAISESSGAGGNTIYF.

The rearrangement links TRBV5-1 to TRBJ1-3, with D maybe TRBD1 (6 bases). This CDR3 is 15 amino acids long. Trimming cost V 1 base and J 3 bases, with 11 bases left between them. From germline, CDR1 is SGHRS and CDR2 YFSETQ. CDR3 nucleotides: TGCGCCAGCAGCTTGTCGACAGGACTTGGAAACACCATATATTTT. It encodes CASSLSTGLGNTIYF.

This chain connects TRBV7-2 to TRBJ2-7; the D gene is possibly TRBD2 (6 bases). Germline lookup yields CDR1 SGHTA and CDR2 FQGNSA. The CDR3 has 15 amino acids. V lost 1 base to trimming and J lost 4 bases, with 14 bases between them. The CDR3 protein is CASSLGPAGSYEQYF. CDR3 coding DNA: TGTGCCAGCAGCTTAGGTCCGGCCGGGAGTTACGAGCAGTACTTC.

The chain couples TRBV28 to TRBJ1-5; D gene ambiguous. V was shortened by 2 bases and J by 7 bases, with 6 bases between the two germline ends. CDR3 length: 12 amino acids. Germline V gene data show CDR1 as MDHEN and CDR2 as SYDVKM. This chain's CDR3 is CASSLRKQPQHF. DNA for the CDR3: TGTGCCAGCAGTTTACGGAAGCAGCCCCAGCATTTT.